These 29 T cell receptor beta chains came from one sample sequenced in a study of response to subunit inactivated influenza vaccine (dated by TCRdb to the late 2010s). The library was built by means of RT-PCR. TCRdb shows the sequencer as Illumina HiSeq 2500. TCRdb reworked the public reads: Q25 trimming with fastp, MiXCR clone assembly, productive beta chains retained. Every CDR3 protein is listed once, alongside the most common genes and DNA of its rows. This sample has 500,000 to 600,000 distinct CDR3 sequences in its table, and around 11% of those were observed once. The biggest ten clones account for roughly 9.6% of the sample. The data were also submitted as part of a second study, on T cells expressing NK-cell markers. Looking at the second paper: 5'RACE template switching, by which a universal primer site and unique molecular identifiers were added, was used to make TCR beta cDNA libraries.

The source material was PBMCs from blood, sampled on the day of vaccination. The origin of the receptors is a man aged 50 to 59 who received an inactivated influenza vaccine. Donor details come from another sample of the same person, matched by shared clones.

This clonotype was counted a few times. The chain carries TRBV24-1 and TRBJ1-5; D may be TRBD1 (5 bases). V was clipped by 4 bases and J by 7 bases, with 10 bases between them. The CDR3 length is 13 residues. Germline lookup yields CDR1 KGHDR and CDR2 SFDVKD. The DNA of the CDR3 is TGTGCCACCAGTGACCAGGGTGGCCAGCCCCAGCATTTT. It yields the protein CATSDQGGQPQHF.

Ten or more counts support this clonotype. This rearrangement joins TRBV29-1 to TRBJ1-1; D might be TRBD1 (5 bases). Trimming removed 4 bases at V and 2 bases at J, with 11 bases between. From germline, CDR1 is SQVTM and CDR2 ANQGSEA. The CDR3 has 13 amino acids. The CDR3 DNA reads as TGCAGCGTTGGTCCCAGGGACAACACTGAAGCTTTCTTT. It codes for CSVGPRDNTEAFF.

This clonotype was counted a few times. The chain links TRBV29-1 to TRBJ2-6; the match to TRBD2 covers 9 bases. J was trimmed by 0 bases and V by 3 bases; bases with no gene match: 3. The germline V gene has CDR1 SQVTM and CDR2 ANQGSEA. The CDR3 contains 16 residues. This CDR3 reads CSVETSGRSGANVLTF. CDR3 coding DNA: TGCAGCGTTGAGACTAGCGGACGCTCTGGGGCCAACGTCCTGACTTTC.

This clonotype was observed at least ten times. A much larger clone lies a single base off, so this may be a read error. The chain couples TRBV7-9 to TRBJ2-1, with 7 bases identical to TRBD1. CDR3 length: 15 residues. Per germline, CDR1 SEHNR and CDR2 FQNEAQ (reference sequence). Germline trimming cut 5 bases from V and 0 bases from J; bases unmatched to any gene: 4. The DNA of the CDR3 is TGTGCCAGCAGCGCGGACAGGAGCTCCTACAATGAGCAGTTCTTC. Its protein product is CASSADRSSYNEQFF. Together with reference TRBV7-9 and TRBJ2-1, the CDR3 gives the full variable domain: DTGVSQNPRHKITKRGQNVTFRCDPISEHNRLYWYRQTLGQGPEFLTYFQNEAQLEKSRLLSDRFSAERPKGSFSTLEIQRTEQGDSAMYLCASSADRSSYNEQFFGPGTRLTVL.

This rearrangement joins TRBV21-1 to TRBJ2-3; the table names TRBD2, a call not compared with the DNA. TRBV21-1 is a known pseudogene. There are 16 residues in the CDR3. CDR3 coding DNA: TGTGCCAGCAGCTCTTCCGGGGGACTAGCGGGAGATACGCAGTATTTT. It yields the protein CASSSSGGLAGDTQYF.

This clonotype has more than one count but fewer than ten. The J gene is TRBJ2-3, the V gene TRBV24-1, with TRBD1 identical over 7 bases. This CDR3 spans 12 amino acids. The V gene end was trimmed by 6 bases and the J gene end by 11 bases; junction bases not matched to a gene: 7. Germline CDR1 and CDR2: KGHDR and SFDVKD. CDR3 sequence: CATSNPGQKQYF. The DNA of the CDR3 is TGTGCCACCAGTAATCCGGGACAGAAGCAGTATTTT.

The rearrangement joins TRBV28 to TRBJ2-1; possibly TRBD2 for D (5 bases). The CDR3 runs to 16 residues. Trimming left V 6 bases short and J 0 bases short, with 15 bases between. The germline CDR1 and CDR2 sequences are MDHEN and SYDVKM. Written as DNA, the CDR3 is TGTGCCAGCAGCACAAGAGCGGCCAGCTCCTACAATGAGCAGTTCTTC. It encodes CASSTRAASSYNEQFF.

V gene TRBV28 combines with J gene TRBJ2-2; 8 positions match TRBD1. CDR3 size: 15 residues. Trimming cost V 7 bases and J 4 bases; bases outside gene matches: 8. Per the germline V gene, CDR1 is MDHEN and CDR2 is SYDVKM. CDR3: CASTPGQGLTGELFF. CDR3 nucleotide sequence: TGTGCCAGCACCCCCGGACAGGGACTCACCGGGGAGCTGTTTTTT.

The genes are TRBV6-1 and TRBJ1-1; 10 bases line up with TRBD1. With 11 bases clipped from V and 4 bases from J, the junction kept 10 bases outside the gene matches. CDR3 length: 14 residues. The germline V gene has CDR1 MNHNS and CDR2 SASEGT. The CDR3 sequence: CAGQTGGGGTEAFF. The CDR3, as DNA: TGTGCCGGGCAGACAGGGGGCGGTGGCACTGAAGCTTTCTTT.

This clonotype turned up a few times. The chain couples TRBV7-3 to TRBJ2-5, with 7 bases identical to TRBD2. The CDR3 runs to 14 residues. After removal of 1 base from V and 4 bases from J, the junction contained 3 bases not matched to a gene. Germline CDR1 is SGHTA and CDR2 is FQGTGA. CDR3 DNA: TGTGCCAGCAGCTTAAACCCGGGGGGAGAGACCCAGTACTTC. It codes for CASSLNPGGETQYF.

The chain has TRBV28 and TRBJ2-2; TRBD2 matches 8 bases. CDR1 is MDHEN and CDR2 is SYDVKM in the germline V gene. The CDR3 is 15 residues long. With 7 bases clipped from V and 2 bases from J, the junction kept 6 bases outside the gene matches. As DNA, the CDR3 is TGTGCCAGCACTCTCCGGGGGGGCAACACCGGGGAGCTGTTTTTT. Translation: CASTLRGGNTGELFF.

This chain joins TRBV5-1 and TRBJ2-7; 9 bases line up with TRBD2. Germline-derived CDR1 and CDR2 are SGHRS and YFSETQ. This CDR3 comprises 14 residues. The junction had 9 bases not matched to a gene; V was cut back by 4 bases and J by 7 bases. In DNA, the CDR3 is TGCGCCAGCAGCCCCGTAGCGGGAGTAAGGGAGCAGTACTTC. Translation gives CASSPVAGVREQYF.

This chain joins TRBV10-3 and TRBJ2-2; 8 nucleotides agree with TRBD2. This CDR3 comprises 15 residues. V gave up 9 bases and J gave up 6 bases; unmatched junction bases: 12. In germline, CDR1 is ENHRY, CDR2 SYGVKD. Here the CDR3 reads CAIGGRSGGAGELFF. The CDR3 DNA follows: TGTGCCATAGGCGGTCGGAGCGGGGGCGCCGGGGAGCTGTTTTTT.

This clonotype was observed a handful of times. V and J are TRBV5-1 and TRBJ2-7, with 7 bases aligning to TRBD1. Germline-derived CDR1 and CDR2 are SGHRS and YFSETQ. Trimming took 4 bases from V and 2 from J; bases not matched to a gene: 12. This CDR3 has 16 amino acids. The CDR3 loop reads CASSPDLTGRPYEQYF. The CDR3 region has the DNA TGCGCCAGCAGCCCCGATCTGACAGGGCGTCCCTACGAGCAGTACTTC.

This rearrangement joins TRBV7-8 to TRBJ2-1, with 9 bases aligning to TRBD2. V lost 5 bases and J lost 7; bases outside the gene matches: 9. CDR3 length: 15 amino acids. Germline CDR1 reads SGHVS; CDR2 reads FQNEAQ. CDR3 region: CASSHVAGGLNEQFF. The CDR3 coding sequence is TGTGCCAGCAGCCACGTTGCGGGGGGGCTTAATGAGCAGTTCTTC.

This clonotype was picked up a small number of times. The chain has TRBV4-2 and TRBJ1-1; D is ambiguous. Per the germline V gene, CDR1 is LGHNA and CDR2 is YNFKEQ. V dropped 4 bases and J dropped 2 bases, with 14 bases sitting between them. The CDR3 is 15 residues long. The CDR3 region is CASSLWTLTNTEAFF. DNA for the CDR3: TGTGCCAGCAGCCTCTGGACCCTCACCAACACTGAAGCTTTCTTT.

The chain employs TRBV30 and TRBJ2-4; tentative D call: TRBD2 (6 bases). The CDR3 contains 12 residues. Trimming cost V 2 bases and J 8 bases, with 10 bases left between them. Germline V gene sequence: CDR1 GTSNPN, CDR2 SVGIG (reference sequence). The CDR3 sequence is CAWSRSGDIQYF. CDR3 nucleotides: TGTGCCTGGAGTAGGTCGGGGGACATTCAGTACTTC.

This chain connects TRBV5-1 to TRBJ2-2, with 9 bases identical to TRBD2. V was clipped by 0 bases and J by 3 bases; unmatched bases: 3. The CDR3 loop spans 16 amino acids. Per germline, CDR1 SGHRS and CDR2 YFSETQ. In DNA form, the CDR3 reads TGCGCCAGCAGCTTGGTAGCGGGAGTGGACACCGGGGAGCTGTTTTTT. Its protein product is CASSLVAGVDTGELFF.

CDR3 in DNA: TGCAGTGCCACGACTAGCGGGGCGACAGATACGCAGTATTTT. Encoded protein: CSATTSGATDTQYF. The chain carries TRBV20-1 and TRBJ2-3; 11 positions agree with TRBD2. V gave up 6 bases and J gave up 3 bases; unmatched junction bases: 5. The germline gives CDR1 DFQATT, CDR2 SNEGSKA (reference sequence). CDR3 length: 14 amino acids.

The CDR3: CASSYRGQRSMNQPQHF. In nucleotides, the CDR3 is TGTGCCAGCAGTTACAGGGGACAGCGATCAATGAATCAGCCCCAGCATTTT. The chain carries TRBV6-5 and TRBJ1-5, with TRBD1 identical over 7 bases. The trim removed 2 bases at V and 4 bases at J, leaving 11 bases unmatched. The CDR3 consists of 17 residues. Germline V gene lookup returns CDR1 MNHEY and CDR2 SVGAGI.

This clonotype was detected a few times. The V call is TRBV12-3 or TRBV12-4, the J call TRBJ2-1; 11 bases map to TRBD2. The CDR3 length is 15 residues. V was pared by 6 bases and J by 9 bases, with 10 bases of the junction left unmatched. The CDR3 bases are TGTGCCAGCAGCGCCTTAGCGGGAGGGCGTGGTGAGCAGTTCTTC. Protein product: CASSALAGGRGEQFF.

This clonotype has at least ten counts. J is TRBJ2-3 and V is TRBV11-2, with 7 positions matching TRBD2. Germline CDR1 SGHAT, CDR2 FQNNGV. The V gene end was trimmed by 5 bases and the J gene end by 1 base; junction bases not matched to a gene: 9. The CDR3 loop spans 16 amino acids. DNA for the CDR3: TGTGCCAGCAGCCCCAGGGTTACTAGCGGCACAGATACGCAGTATTTT. It encodes CASSPRVTSGTDTQYF. Supplemented by reference TRBV11-2 and TRBJ2-3, the full variable domain reads EAGVAQSPRYKIIEKRQSVAFWCNPISGHATLYWYQQILGQGPKLLIQFQNNGVVDDSQLPKDRFSAERLKGVDSTLKIQPAKLEDSAVYLCASSPRVTSGTDTQYFGPGTRLTVL.

This chain uses TRBV5-6 with TRBJ2-7; no firm D call. The CDR3 spans 14 residues. CDR1 and CDR2 (germline): SGHDT, YYEEEE. V was trimmed by 0 bases and J by 3 bases, leaving 10 bases between them. CDR3 loop: CASSLGHGNYEQYF. The DNA of the CDR3 is TGTGCCAGCAGCTTGGGACACGGAAACTACGAGCAGTACTTC.

This clonotype was seen at least ten times. The chain combines TRBV7-9 with TRBJ2-4; 9 positions match TRBD1. The CDR3 runs 17 residues. Trimming cost V 1 base and J 1 base; bases outside gene matches: 5. From germline, CDR1 is SEHNR and CDR2 FQNEAQ (reference sequence). The CDR3 region is CASSLGQGDMAKNIQYF. The CDR3 bases are TGTGCCAGCAGCTTAGGACAGGGGGATATGGCCAAAAACATTCAGTACTTC.

This chain joins TRBV27 and TRBJ1-6; 10 nucleotides agree with TRBD1. Trimming cost V 3 bases and J 8 bases; bases outside gene matches: 7. The CDR3 runs to 16 residues. Germline V gene data show CDR1 as MNHEY and CDR2 as SMNVEV (reference sequence). CDR3 sequence reads: CASSFWGQGYDSPLHF. Here the CDR3 DNA reads TGTGCCAGCAGTTTTTGGGGACAGGGGTATGATTCACCCCTCCACTTT.

The V gene is TRBV24-1, the J gene TRBJ2-2, with 12 bases identical to TRBD2. Germline CDR1 is KGHDR and CDR2 is SFDVKD. V shed 5 bases and J 1 base; nucleotides not matched to a gene: 7. The CDR3 runs 18 residues. This chain's CDR3 is CATSALAGGPRNTGELFF. In nucleotides, the CDR3 is TGTGCCACCAGTGCTCTAGCGGGGGGGCCACGGAACACCGGGGAGCTGTTTTTT.

This clonotype was found a few times. This chain joins TRBV12-3 or TRBV12-4 and TRBJ2-5; no definite D call. Trimming pared 4 bases from V and 2 bases from J, leaving 14 bases between. The CDR3 contains 15 residues. DNA of the CDR3: TGTGCCAGCAGTTCAAACGTGTTGGATCAAGAGACCCAGTACTTC. Translated, it gives CASSSNVLDQETQYF.

The chain uses TRBV25-1 and TRBJ2-2; D is unclear. The V end lost 1 base, the J end lost 0 bases, and 12 bases lay between the germline ends. This CDR3 region has 17 residues. Germline V gene lookup returns CDR1 MGHDK and CDR2 SYGVNS. The CDR3 sequence is CASSEFELFANTGELFF. DNA of the CDR3: TGTGCCAGCAGTGAATTTGAATTATTCGCGAACACCGGGGAGCTGTTTTTT.

This rearrangement joins TRBV11-1 to TRBJ2-5, with D possibly TRBD2 on 6 matching bases. Per the germline V gene, CDR1 is SGHAT and CDR2 is FQDESV (reference sequence). Trimming cost V 2 bases and J 4 bases, with 20 bases left between them. The CDR3 spans 17 residues. CDR3 amino acids: CASSLQRTMSGGETQYF. The CDR3 DNA follows: TGTGCCAGCAGCTTACAACGGACTATGAGCGGAGGAGAGACCCAGTACTTC.